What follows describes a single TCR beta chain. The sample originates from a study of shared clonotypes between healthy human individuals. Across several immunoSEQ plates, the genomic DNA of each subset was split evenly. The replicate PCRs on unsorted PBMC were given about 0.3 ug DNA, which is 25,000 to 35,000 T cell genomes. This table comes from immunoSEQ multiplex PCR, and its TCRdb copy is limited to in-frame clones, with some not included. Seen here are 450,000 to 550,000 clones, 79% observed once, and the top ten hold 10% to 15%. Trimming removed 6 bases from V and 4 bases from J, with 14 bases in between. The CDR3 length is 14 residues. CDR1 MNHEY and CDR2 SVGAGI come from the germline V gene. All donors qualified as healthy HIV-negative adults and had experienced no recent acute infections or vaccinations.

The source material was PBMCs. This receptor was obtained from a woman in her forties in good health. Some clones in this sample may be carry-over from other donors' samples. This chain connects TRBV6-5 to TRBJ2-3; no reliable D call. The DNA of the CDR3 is TGTGCCAGCAGCGACCCTTATGGGGCAGATACGCAGTATTTT. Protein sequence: CASSDPYGADTQYF.